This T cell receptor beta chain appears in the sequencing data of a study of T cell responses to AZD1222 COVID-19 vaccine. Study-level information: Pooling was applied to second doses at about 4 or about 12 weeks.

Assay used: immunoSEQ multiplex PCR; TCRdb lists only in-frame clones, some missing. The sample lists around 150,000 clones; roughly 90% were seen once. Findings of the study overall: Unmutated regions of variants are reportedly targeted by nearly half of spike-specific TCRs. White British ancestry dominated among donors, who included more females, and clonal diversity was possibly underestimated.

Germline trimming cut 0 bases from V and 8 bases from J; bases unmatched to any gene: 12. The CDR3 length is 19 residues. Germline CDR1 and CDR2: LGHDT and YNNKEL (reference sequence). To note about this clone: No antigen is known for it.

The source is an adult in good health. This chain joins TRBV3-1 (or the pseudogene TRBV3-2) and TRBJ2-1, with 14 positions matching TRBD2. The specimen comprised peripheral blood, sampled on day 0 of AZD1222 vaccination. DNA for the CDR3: TGTGCCAGCAGCCAAGATCTATTCGGGGGACTAGCGGGAGTTTATGAGCAGTTCTTC. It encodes CASSQDLFGGLAGVYEQFF.